The 21 T cell receptor beta chains below were found in one sample sequenced in a study of CD8 T cells in Susac syndrome. With random hexamers, reverse transcription was performed on about 0.5 to 1 ug of RNA. From the immunoSEQ multiplex PCR reads, TCRdb called clonotypes with MiXCR, one entry per CDR3 protein. The sample holds just over 300,000 distinct CDR3 sequences, about 91% seen once. Sequenced: CD4+ T cells from PBMCs. The source is a human donor with multiple sclerosis.

V is TRBV24-1 and J is TRBJ2-1, with D unclear. In germline, CDR1 is KGHDR, CDR2 SFDVKD. V lost 3 bases and J lost 6, with 8 bases in between. The CDR3 has 13 amino acids. As DNA, the CDR3 is TGTGCCACCAGTGATGGCACCATCAATGAGCAGTTCTTC. Protein: CATSDGTINEQFF.

Worth noting for this clonotype: The junction and the germline gene differ at one end; a read error may be behind it. J is TRBJ1-5 and V is TRBV10-3; 8 nucleotides agree with TRBD1. The CDR3 is made up of 17 amino acids. Germline V gene data show CDR1 as ENHRY and CDR2 as SYGVKD. In nucleotides, the CDR3 is TGTGTCATCAGTGGGCGGGACAGGAATTTGCCAAATCAGCCCCAGCATTTT. Translated, it gives CVISGRDRNLPNQPQHF.

The chain couples TRBV11-1 to TRBJ2-1; perhaps TRBD2 as D (5 bases). Trimming removed 5 bases at V and 7 bases at J, with 18 bases between. Germline V lookup: CDR1 SGHAT, CDR2 FQDESV (reference sequence). This CDR3 contains 15 residues. The CDR3 sequence: CASSVHGILGNEQFF. In DNA, the CDR3 is TGTGCCAGCAGCGTCCACGGGATTCTAGGGAATGAGCAGTTCTTC.

This clonotype occurred a few times. The genes are TRBV12-3 or TRBV12-4 and TRBJ2-7; D ambiguous. V dropped 1 base and J dropped 6 bases, with 10 bases sitting between them. The CDR3 sequence is 13 residues long. CDR3 sequence reads: CASSLVPVGEQYF. Written as DNA, the CDR3 is TGTGCCAGCAGTTTAGTCCCGGTGGGCGAGCAGTACTTC.

The CDR3 nucleotides read TGTGCCAGCAGTTCCTTGGGGGGGGGTATGAACACTGAAGCTTTCTTT. It translates to CASSSLGGGMNTEAFF. The rearrangement uses TRBV6-5 and TRBJ1-1, with D possibly matching TRBD1 (5 bases). The V and J ends lost 4 bases and 0 bases respectively, with 15 bases between them. The CDR3 is made up of 16 amino acids. Germline lookup yields CDR1 MNHEY and CDR2 SVGAGI.

V and J are TRBV20-1 and TRBJ2-3; TRBD2 aligns across 10 bases. The CDR3 covers 14 residues. Germline trimming cut 5 bases from V and 2 bases from J; bases unmatched to any gene: 4. The germline CDR1 and CDR2 sequences are DFQATT and SNEGSKA (reference sequence). The CDR3 DNA sequence: TGCAGTGCTCCTAGCGGGGGTTTCACAGATACGCAGTATTTT. It yields the protein CSAPSGGFTDTQYF.

This clonotype came up once. The chain combines TRBV5-1 with TRBJ1-5; the D gene is possibly TRBD1 (6 bases). Germline V gives CDR1 SGHRS, CDR2 YFSETQ. Trimming pared 4 bases from V and 5 bases from J, leaving 13 bases between. The CDR3 is made up of 14 amino acids. CDR3 nucleotides: TGCGCCAGCAGCCGGGGGGGGGCAGATCAGCCCCAGCATTTT. It codes for CASSRGGADQPQHF. Combining the CDR3 with reference TRBV5-1 and TRBJ1-5 gives the whole variable domain KAGVTQTPRYLIKTRGQQVTLSCSPISGHRSVSWYQQTPGQGLQFLFEYFSETQRNKGNFPGRFSGRQFSNSRSEMNVSTLELGDSALYLCASSRGGADQPQHFGDGTRLSIL.

The chain combines TRBV23-1 with TRBJ1-5, with TRBD1 as a possible D gene (5 bases). TRBV23-1 is an ORF, and what it does is uncertain. Trimming pared 6 bases from V and 5 bases from J, leaving 14 bases between. CDR3 length: 14 amino acids. The CDR3 here is CASRPGKDHQPQHF. CDR3 nucleotide sequence: TGCGCCAGCAGGCCAGGGAAGGATCATCAGCCCCAGCATTTT.

This rearrangement joins TRBV9 to TRBJ2-2; D is perhaps TRBD1 (6 bases). Trimming pared 2 bases from V and 7 bases from J, leaving 12 bases between. Germline-derived CDR1 and CDR2 are SGDLS and YYNGEE. This CDR3 region has 14 residues. The CDR3 sequence is CASSVDTGLGELFF. DNA for the CDR3: TGTGCCAGCAGCGTGGATACAGGGCTCGGGGAGCTGTTTTTT.

The J gene is TRBJ1-1, the V gene TRBV19, with D possibly TRBD1 on 5 matching bases. In germline, CDR1 is LNHDA, CDR2 SQIVND (reference sequence). V shed 6 bases and J shed 1 base, with 15 bases lying between them. The CDR3 covers 15 residues. CDR3 sequence (DNA): TGTGCCAGTAGCGTACTCGGGACGCAGAACACTGAAGCTTTCTTT. This translates into CASSVLGTQNTEAFF.

J is TRBJ2-1 and V is TRBV7-9; TRBD2 matches 12 bases. Germline values: CDR1 SEHNR, CDR2 FQNEAQ (reference sequence). Trimming cost V 5 bases and J 7 bases; bases outside gene matches: 6. CDR3 length: 15 amino acids. CDR3 sequence reads: CASSHQTSGRNEQFF. CDR3 in DNA: TGTGCCAGCAGCCACCAGACTAGCGGGAGAAATGAGCAGTTCTTC.

This chain connects TRBV29-1 to TRBJ2-1; D remains ambiguous. Germline CDR1 is SQVTM and CDR2 is ANQGSEA. CDR3 size: 12 residues. V lost 2 bases and J 4 bases, leaving 6 bases between the germline ends. In nucleotides, the CDR3 is TGCAGCGTTGAATACGGATACAATGAGCAGTTCTTC. Translation: CSVEYGYNEQFF.

The V and J genes are TRBV27 and TRBJ2-3; D gene ambiguous. This CDR3 contains 16 residues. Germline CDR1 reads MNHEY; CDR2 reads SMNVEV (reference sequence). V was shortened by 5 bases and J by 1 base, with 16 bases between the two germline ends. The CDR3 sequence: CASSPLSEWGTDTQYF. In nucleotides, the CDR3 is TGTGCCAGCAGTCCCTTGAGCGAATGGGGCACAGATACGCAGTATTTT.

The rearrangement links TRBV5-1 to TRBJ2-2, with no clear D. Trimming took off 4 bases at V and 4 bases at J, with 20 bases between the two ends. The germline V gene encodes CDR1 SGHRS and CDR2 YFSETQ. CDR3 size: 17 residues. The CDR3, as DNA: TGCGCCAGCAGCCCGGAACTCAGCCACCTGATCACCGGGGAGCTGTTTTTT. This codes for CASSPELSHLITGELFF. Variable domain in full (rest from reference TRBV5-1 and TRBJ2-2): KAGVTQTPRYLIKTRGQQVTLSCSPISGHRSVSWYQQTPGQGLQFLFEYFSETQRNKGNFPGRFSGRQFSNSRSEMNVSTLELGDSALYLCASSPELSHLITGELFFGEGSRLTVL.

The chain couples TRBV5-1 to TRBJ2-2; D unresolved. The CDR3 is made up of 16 amino acids. V dropped 4 bases and J dropped 0 bases, with 13 bases sitting between them. CDR1 and CDR2 (germline): SGHRS, YFSETQ. For the CDR3, the DNA is TGCGCCAGCAGCCCTCGGACCGCCTCGAACACCGGGGAGCTGTTTTTT. Translated: CASSPRTASNTGELFF.

The V gene is TRBV2, the J gene TRBJ1-5, with 8 bases matching TRBD1. V dropped 7 bases and J dropped 6; count of bases not matched to a gene: 14. CDR3 size: 16 residues. CDR1 SNHLY and CDR2 FYNNEI come from the germline V gene. The CDR3 protein is CASTDLGQGIGQPQHF. CDR3 DNA sequence: TGTGCCAGCACCGATTTAGGACAGGGTATCGGTCAGCCCCAGCATTTT.

This clonotype was detected only once. The chain uses TRBV19 and TRBJ2-1, with TRBD2 matching over 9 bases. The V and J ends lost 5 bases and 6 bases, in that order; junction bases with no gene match: 11. The CDR3 has 16 amino acids. Per the germline V gene, CDR1 is LNHDA and CDR2 is SQIVND (reference sequence). The CDR3 region is CASSLLGTSRVNEQFF. The CDR3 DNA sequence: TGTGCCAGTAGTCTACTCGGGACTAGCAGAGTCAATGAGCAGTTCTTC. The entire variable domain, with the rest obtained from reference TRBV19 and TRBJ2-1, is as follows: DGGITQSPKYLFRKEGQNVTLSCEQNLNHDAMYWYRQDPGQGLRLIYYSQIVNDFQKGDIAEGYSVSREKKESFPLTVTSAQKNPTAFYLCASSLLGTSRVNEQFFGPGTRLTVL.

The chain has TRBV6-1 and TRBJ2-3; TRBD2 is a possible D gene (7 bases). Between the trimmed V and J ends, which lost 6 bases and 3 bases, there was a span of 28 bases. CDR3 length equals 19 residues. Germline loops: CDR1 MNHNS, CDR2 SASEGT. DNA of the CDR3: TGTGCCAGCAGATCCGAACCGGGACTACGTCGGGGGCCGACAGATACGCAGTATTTT. This translates into CASRSEPGLRRGPTDTQYF.

The chain joins TRBV30 to TRBJ1-1; 10 bases map to TRBD1. Trimming took 5 bases from V and 5 from J; bases not matched to a gene: 5. Germline lookup yields CDR1 GTSNPN and CDR2 SVGIG (reference sequence). CDR3 length: 13 amino acids. Here the CDR3 DNA reads TGTGCCTGGCAAGGACAGGGGGGAACTGAAGCTTTCTTT. Translated: CAWQGQGGTEAFF.

The gene calls are TRBV6-5 and TRBJ1-4; TRBD1 matches at 8 bases. Germline loops: CDR1 MNHEY, CDR2 SVGAGI. This CDR3 has 18 amino acids. The V and J ends lost 2 bases and 8 bases, in that order; junction bases with no gene match: 16. Written as DNA, the CDR3 is TGTGCCAGCAGTTACGGATATGCCAGGGGGCAGGGGGCGGAAAAACTGTTTTTT. As protein: CASSYGYARGQGAEKLFF.

The rearrangement joins TRBV6-2 or TRBV6-3 to TRBJ2-6; D not resolved. Trimming removed 7 bases from V and 0 bases from J, with 10 bases in between. Per germline, CDR1 MNHEY and CDR2 SVGEGT. CDR3 length equals 15 residues. The CDR3, as DNA: TGTGCCAGCATGACCCACTACTCTGGGGCCAACGTCCTGACTTTC. The encoded protein is CASMTHYSGANVLTF.